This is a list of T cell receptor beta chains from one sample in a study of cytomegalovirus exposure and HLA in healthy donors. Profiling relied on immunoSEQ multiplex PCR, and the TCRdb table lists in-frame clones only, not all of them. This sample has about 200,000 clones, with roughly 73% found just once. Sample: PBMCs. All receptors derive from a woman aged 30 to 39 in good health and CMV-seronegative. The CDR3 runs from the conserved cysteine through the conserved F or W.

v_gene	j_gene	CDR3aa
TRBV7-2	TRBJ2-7	CASSPGGGAGAYYEQYF
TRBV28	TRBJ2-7	CASSNSNTGGGRF
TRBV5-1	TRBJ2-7	CASSYPRGTVPPYEQYF
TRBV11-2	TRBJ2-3	CASSSSLATDTQYF
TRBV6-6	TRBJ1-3	CASREVLGGNTIYF
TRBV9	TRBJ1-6	CASSPPGHNNSPLHF
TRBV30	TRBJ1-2	CAWSVGGGYTF
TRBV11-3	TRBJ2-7	CASSFRTGATYEQYF
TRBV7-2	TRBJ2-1	CASSSEVGGSYNEQFF
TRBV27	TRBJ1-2	CASSLGMGQNYGYTF
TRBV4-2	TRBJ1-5	CASSQGEGEVQPQHF
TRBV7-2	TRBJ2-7	CASSLRSGMVYEQYF
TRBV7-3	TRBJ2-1	CASSPAGGNEQFF
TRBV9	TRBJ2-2	CASSVVSSTGELFF
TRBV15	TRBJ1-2	CATSREGPANYGYTF
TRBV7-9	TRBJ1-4	CASSPDSGEKLFF
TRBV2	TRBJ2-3	CASSAGRGRPGTDTQYF
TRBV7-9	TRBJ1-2	CASSLAGGEDYGYTF
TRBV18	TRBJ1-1	CTSSPRGIRDSEAFF
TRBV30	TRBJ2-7	CAWSATAWTSDYEQYF
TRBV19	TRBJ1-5	CASSTGGGAQPQHF
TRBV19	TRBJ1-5	CASSPSGTANQPQHF
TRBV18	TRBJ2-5	CASSPPVGVYQETQYF
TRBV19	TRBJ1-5	CASNEDRFSNQPQHF
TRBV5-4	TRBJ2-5	CASSGGAGETQYF
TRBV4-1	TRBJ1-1	CASSLAGTRNTEAFF
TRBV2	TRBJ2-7	CARGDVGPDEQYF
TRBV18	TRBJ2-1	CASSPVGGRANEQFF
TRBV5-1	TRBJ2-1	CASSLIGDEQFF
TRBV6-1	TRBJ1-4	CASSEPGKHEKLFF
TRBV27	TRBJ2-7	CASSPGTSFYEQYF
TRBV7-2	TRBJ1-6	CASSSTGSSYNSPLHF
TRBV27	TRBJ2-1	CASSFSGSNEQFF
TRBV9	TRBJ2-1	CASSVAGIGGEQFF
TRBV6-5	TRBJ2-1	CASSTGTFSYNEQFF
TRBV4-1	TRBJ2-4	CASSPLSRGTVVF
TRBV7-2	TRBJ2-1	CASTSREDVYNEQFF
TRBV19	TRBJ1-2	CASSLTYSSYGYTF
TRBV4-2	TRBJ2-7	CASSQDPLVAGGSYEQYF
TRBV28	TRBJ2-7	CASSLGWGLEQYF
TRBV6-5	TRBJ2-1	CASSNLLAGVVDEQFF